The source of this TCR beta chain is a study of cytomegalovirus exposure and HLA in healthy donors. Amplification used 60 Vbeta primers and 13 Jbeta primers. Clones were sequenced by immunoSEQ multiplex PCR, and TCRdb holds only the in-frame ones, with some missing. Its table records some 70,000 clones. This CDR3 is 14 amino acids long. V was clipped by 1 base and J by 8 bases; unmatched bases: 4. Germline values: CDR1 SGDLS, CDR2 YYNGEE. This receptor was identified in a boy aged 5-17 years in good health and CMV-seronegative. The J gene is TRBJ2-1, the V gene TRBV9; TRBD2 matches 9 bases. Sequenced material: PBMCs. CDR3 sequence: CASSVYSGSDEQFF. The CDR3 bases are TGTGCCAGCAGCGTATATAGCGGGAGTGATGAGCAGTTCTTC.